This T cell receptor beta chain came from a study of T-cell memory formation after mild COVID-19. Study-wide background: Among the donors, TCR clusters were largely specific to each donor. Study-wide results and limits: Among clones contracting day 15 to 85, CD4/CD8 was balanced, whereas later expanders leaned CD4+.

Via MiXCR, TCRdb re-called the 5' RACE reads, giving one row per CDR3 protein. Of more than 250,000 distinct CDR3 sequences in the sample, 15% to 20% were seen once. This clonotype has just a few counts. What it binds is not known. CDR1 MNHNS and CDR2 SASEGT come from the germline V gene. V lost 5 bases and J lost 4, with 16 bases in between. The CDR3 totals 15 residues. This clonotype was sampled from a man aged 18 to 35 who had mild COVID-19 (a few samples of this study predate the infection). Cell type and time point are not known. V usage is TRBV6-1 and J usage is TRBJ2-3; weak D call: TRBD1 (6 bases). Sequencing input: PBMCs or a T cell subset sorted from them (not recorded which). DNA of the CDR3: TGTGCCAGCAGTACAGGGATGGGTGGGGCAGATACGCAGTATTTT. Translating it yields CASSTGMGGADTQYF.